This T cell receptor (beta chain) is from a study of spatial heterogeneity in lung cancer. Ten or more counts support this clonotype. Germline assignment: CDR1 LNHDA and CDR2 SQIVND (reference sequence). V lost 7 bases and J lost 6; bases outside the gene matches: 9. CDR3 size: 15 residues. The library protocol tagged each TCR cDNA with a unique molecular identifier. In TCRdb, the 5' RACE reads were re-called with MiXCR into one record per CDR3 protein. The table has 25,000 to 30,000 distinct CDR3 sequences, less than 6% seen once. Time point defined: blood at routine non-recurrence follow-up after resection. Whole RNA was taken from tumor, nontumor lung or frozen PBMC; it was then sequenced unsorted.

Source: PBMCs, taken at follow-up. The source is a male donor with early-stage non-small cell lung cancer. V usage is TRBV19 and J usage is TRBJ2-3; TRBD2 matches 11 bases. CDR3 residues: CASTRLAGKDDTQYF. CDR3 nucleotides: TGTGCCAGTACCCGACTAGCGGGAAAGGACGATACGCAGTATTTT.